The text below deals with one TCR beta chain. The target antigen is unknown. Germline V gene sequence: CDR1 ENHRY, CDR2 SYGVKD. The CDR3 runs to 14 residues. The germline V and J ends were trimmed by 4 bases and 5 bases, with 14 bases remaining between them. This sample is drawn from a study of memory CD4+ T cells and cytomegalovirus serostatus. Overall study: This sample comes from healthy Belgian adults, about nine CMV seropositive, some 22 seronegative.

Single viable CD3+CD4+CD8-CD45RO+ cells were sorted as the memory CD4+ T cells. TCRdb's table, derived via immunoSEQ multiplex PCR, lists solely in-frame clones and lacks some. Among under 50,000 clones listed, around 74% were seen once. Study-level results: About two fifths of the roughly 150 known CMV-associated TCRbeta sequences appeared in CD4+ memory.

The receptor was derived from an adult in good health and CMV-seropositive. Sequenced input: memory CD4+ T cells from blood. The rearrangement joins TRBV10-3 to TRBJ1-1; weak D call: TRBD1 (5 bases). The CDR3 bases are TGTGCCATCAGTGCTCAGGCAGGGTTAACTGAAGCTTTCTTT. It specifies CAISAQAGLTEAFF.